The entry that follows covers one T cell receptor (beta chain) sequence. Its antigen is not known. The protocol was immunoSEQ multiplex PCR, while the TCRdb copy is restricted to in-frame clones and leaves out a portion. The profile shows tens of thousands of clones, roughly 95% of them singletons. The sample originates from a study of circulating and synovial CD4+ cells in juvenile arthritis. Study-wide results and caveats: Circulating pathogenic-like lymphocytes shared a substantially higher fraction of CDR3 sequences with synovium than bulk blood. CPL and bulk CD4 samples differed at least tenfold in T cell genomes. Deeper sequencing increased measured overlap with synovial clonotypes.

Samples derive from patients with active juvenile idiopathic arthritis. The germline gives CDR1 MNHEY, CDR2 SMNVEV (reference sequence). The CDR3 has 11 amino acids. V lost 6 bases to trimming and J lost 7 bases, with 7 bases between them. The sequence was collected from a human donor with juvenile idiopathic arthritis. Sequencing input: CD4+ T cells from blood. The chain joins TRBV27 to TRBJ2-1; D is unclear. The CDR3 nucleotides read TGTGCCAGCAGATATTTTAATGAGCAGTTCTTC. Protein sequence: CASRYFNEQFF.